Below, 10 T cell receptor beta chains from the same sample are listed, as sequenced in a study of T cells after yellow fever vaccination (dated by TCRdb to between 2018 and 2020). The sample's treatment or condition label, decoded: live attenuated yellow fever vaccine strain. The method behind the library was 5' RACE. The sequencer listed for this sample is Illumina HiSeq 2500. TCRdb's own reprocessing of the public reads used fastp at Q25 and MiXCR and kept productive beta chains. Each entry is one CDR3 protein sequence, shown with its most common DNA and genes. The sample table records about 240,000 distinct CDR3 sequences; 6% to 7.5% of these occur just once. Roughly 0.9% of the sample is held by the ten biggest clonotypes. The sample was CD4+ T cells sorted from PBMCs, taken 15 days after the yellow fever booster vaccination. Receptors originate from a man under 40 who received the YFV17D yellow fever vaccine.

In the case of this clonotype: A read error may be the cause here, since a much bigger clone is one base away. The rearrangement links TRBV3-1 to TRBJ2-3, with D uncertain. Germline V gene lookup returns CDR1 LGHDT and CDR2 YNNKEL (reference sequence). The germline V and J ends were trimmed by 3 bases and 4 bases, with 17 bases remaining between them. CDR3 size: 16 residues. The CDR3 coding sequence is TGTGCCAGCAGCCATCGACTGGGGTTTGAGGCAGATACGCAGTATTTT. Amino acid sequence: CASSHRLGFEADTQYF.

CDR3 DNA: TGCGCCAGCAGCACTTCCGGGACATACGATGAGCAGTTCTTC. This sequence encodes CASSTSGTYDEQFF. The chain has TRBV5-1 and TRBJ2-1; D is possibly TRBD1 (6 bases). There are 14 residues in the CDR3. Germline V gives CDR1 SGHRS, CDR2 YFSETQ. The V and J ends lost 4 bases and 8 bases respectively, with 16 bases between them.

This clonotype was found a few times. The chain links TRBV3-1 to TRBJ2-2, with TRBD2 identical over 10 bases. The CDR3 consists of 14 residues. Germline-derived CDR1 and CDR2 are LGHDT and YNNKEL (reference sequence). V trimming: 6 bases; J trimming: 9 bases; junction bases outside the gene matches: 7. CDR3 sequence: CASSASSGSRELFF. Here the CDR3 DNA reads TGTGCCAGCAGTGCCTCTAGCGGGAGTAGGGAGCTGTTTTTT.

This clonotype was observed many times. The chain couples TRBV29-1 to TRBJ2-1; TRBD1 is a possible D gene (6 bases). The length of the CDR3 is 17 residues. Germline CDR1 and CDR2: SQVTM and ANQGSEA. V was shortened by 0 bases and J by 6 bases, with 21 bases between the two germline ends. CDR3 region: CSVEDYIARGFGNEQFF. CDR3 coding DNA: TGCAGCGTTGAAGATTACATTGCCAGGGGTTTCGGCAATGAGCAGTTCTTC.

This clonotype was counted only a few times. The V call is TRBV18, the J call TRBJ2-7; 8 nucleotides match TRBD2. Trimming at V came to 4 bases and at J to 4 bases, leaving 9 bases not matched to a gene. Germline loops: CDR1 KGHSH, CDR2 LQKENI. The CDR3 runs 15 residues. This chain's CDR3 is CASSRSGGRNYEQYF. CDR3 DNA: TGTGCCAGCTCACGGTCCGGCGGGAGGAATTACGAGCAGTACTTC.

The chain employs TRBV4-3 and TRBJ2-1; D may be TRBD2 (5 bases). Deletions cut 2 bases from V and 1 base from J, with 15 bases between. The CDR3 runs 17 residues. Per the germline V gene, CDR1 is LGHNA and CDR2 is YSLEER. CDR3 DNA sequence: TGCGCCAGCAGCCAATCCCAACGGACTGTATCCTACAATGAGCAGTTCTTC. Translated, it gives CASSQSQRTVSYNEQFF.

This clonotype was counted ten times or more. V usage is TRBV7-2 and J usage is TRBJ2-3, with 7 bases lining up with TRBD1. Germline V lookup: CDR1 SGHTA, CDR2 FQGNSA. Germline trimming cut 5 bases from V and 4 bases from J; bases unmatched to any gene: 3. This CDR3 is built from 13 residues. CDR3 protein: CASSKQGSDTQYF. CDR3 sequence (DNA): TGTGCCAGCAGCAAACAGGGGTCAGATACGCAGTATTTT.

This CDR3 reads CASSQGGAGRLLNGYTF. DNA of the CDR3: TGCGCCAGCAGCCAAGGGGGGGCAGGGAGGCTTCTCAATGGCTACACCTTC. The J gene is TRBJ1-2, the V gene TRBV5-1; TRBD1 is a possible D gene (6 bases). CDR1 is SGHRS and CDR2 is YFSETQ in the germline V gene. Trimming pared 4 bases from V and 6 bases from J, leaving 25 bases between. This CDR3 has 17 residues.

This clonotype was found a few times. This chain joins TRBV21-1 and TRBJ2-7; TRBD1, as called in the table, went unchecked against the DNA. TRBV21-1 is labeled a pseudogene. The CDR3 has 16 amino acids. CDR3: CASSYQDRETPYEQYF. CDR3 nucleotides: TGTGCCAGCAGCTACCAGGACAGGGAAACCCCCTACGAGCAGTACTTC.

The rearrangement links TRBV9 to TRBJ2-7, with TRBD2 identical over 11 bases. Germline V CDR1 and CDR2: SGDLS, YYNGEE. The J segment lost 1 base and the V segment lost 2 bases, leaving 8 bases of the junction unmatched. CDR3 length: 17 amino acids. CDR3 DNA: TGTGCCAGCAGCGTCGAGGCCGGGACTAGCGGATCCTACGAGCAGTACTTC. Translating it yields CASSVEAGTSGSYEQYF.